This T cell receptor (beta chain) comes out of a study of blood T cell repertoires in COVID-19. On the study more broadly: From T cells, B-cell-depleted T cells, or PBMCs came the material, which was cDNA or gDNA.

Germline V CDR1 and CDR2: MDHEN, SYDVKM. The trim removed 6 bases at V and 2 bases at J, leaving 7 bases unmatched. The CDR3 covers 15 residues. Original processing notes: The assay estimated nucleated cells by amplifying reference gene primers. TCRdb keeps only in-frame clones here, not all; method: immunoSEQ multiplex PCR. V, J and clone size derive from that table, while D and trimming were established from the DNA sequence. This table has approximately 120,000 clones, approximately 74% appearing once. The sequence came from an elderly man with COVID-19, enrolled during active disease. V usage is TRBV28 and J usage is TRBJ2-3; 8 positions match TRBD1. Material: peripheral blood. As DNA, the CDR3 is TGTGCCAGCAGCCCTCTGACAGGGGTCACAGATACGCAGTATTTT. This gives the protein CASSPLTGVTDTQYF.